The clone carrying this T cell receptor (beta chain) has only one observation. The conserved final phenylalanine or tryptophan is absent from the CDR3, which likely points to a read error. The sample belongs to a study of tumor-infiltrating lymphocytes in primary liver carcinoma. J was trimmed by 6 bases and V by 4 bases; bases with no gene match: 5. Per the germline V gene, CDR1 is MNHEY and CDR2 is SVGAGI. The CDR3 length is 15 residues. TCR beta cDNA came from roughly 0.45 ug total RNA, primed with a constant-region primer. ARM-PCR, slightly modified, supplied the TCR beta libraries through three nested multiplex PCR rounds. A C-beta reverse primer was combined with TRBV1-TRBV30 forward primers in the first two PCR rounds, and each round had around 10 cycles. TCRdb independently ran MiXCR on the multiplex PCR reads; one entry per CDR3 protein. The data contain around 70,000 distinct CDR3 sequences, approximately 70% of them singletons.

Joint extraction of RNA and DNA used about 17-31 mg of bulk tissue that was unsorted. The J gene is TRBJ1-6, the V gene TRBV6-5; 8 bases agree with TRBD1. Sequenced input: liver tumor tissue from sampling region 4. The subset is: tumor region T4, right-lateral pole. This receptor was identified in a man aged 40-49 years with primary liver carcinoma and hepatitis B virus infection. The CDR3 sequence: CASSLTGDPNSPLHI. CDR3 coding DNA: TGTGCCAGCAGTTTGACAGGGGACCCTAATTCACCCCTCCACATT.